This T cell receptor beta chain was found in a study of blood T cells in healthy people across ages. On the study more broadly: The template switching approach captured approximately one barcoded beta molecule for every two T cells. Notes on the study in general: More naive CD4+ cells and higher diversity were found in long-lived than in aged donors. Diversity estimates drawn from one million T cells were deemed underestimates.

Combining a sample-barcoded 5' primer with a J-beta primer mix, a second PCR ran for roughly 7 to 12 cycles. A tag from a template-switch adaptor with 12 random nucleotides marked each cDNA molecule. TCRdb reprocessed the 5' RACE reads with MiXCR, giving one entry per CDR3 protein. The sample yields roughly 1,500,000 distinct CDR3 sequences, about 40% seen once. Remarks on this clonotype: The antigen is not known.

The ends lost 7 bases at V and 4 bases at J; junction bases unmatched: 11. The germline CDR1 and CDR2 sequences are MNHNY and SVGAGI (reference sequence). The CDR3 totals 16 residues. This sequence originates from a young woman in good health. The sequenced sample consisted of blood. The chain is built from TRBV6-6 and TRBJ2-1; 9 bases line up with TRBD2. CDR3 nucleotide sequence: TGTGCCAGCACCTACTACGTCACTAGCGGGTACAATGAGCAGTTCTTC. Encoded protein: CASTYYVTSGYNEQFF.